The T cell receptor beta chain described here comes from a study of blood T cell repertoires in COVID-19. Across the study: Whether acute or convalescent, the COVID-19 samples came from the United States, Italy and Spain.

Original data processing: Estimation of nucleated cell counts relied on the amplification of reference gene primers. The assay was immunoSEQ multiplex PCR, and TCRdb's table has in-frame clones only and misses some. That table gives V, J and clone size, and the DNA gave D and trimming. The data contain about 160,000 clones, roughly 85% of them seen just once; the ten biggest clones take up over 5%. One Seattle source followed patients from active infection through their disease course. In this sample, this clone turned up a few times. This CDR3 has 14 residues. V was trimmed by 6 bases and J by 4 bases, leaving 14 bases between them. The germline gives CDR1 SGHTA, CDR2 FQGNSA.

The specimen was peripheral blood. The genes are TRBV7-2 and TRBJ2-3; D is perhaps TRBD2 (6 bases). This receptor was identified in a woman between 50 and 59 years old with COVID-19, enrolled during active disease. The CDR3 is CASRLTSIADTQYF. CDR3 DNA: TGTGCCAGCAGACTGACTAGTATCGCAGATACGCAGTATTTT.